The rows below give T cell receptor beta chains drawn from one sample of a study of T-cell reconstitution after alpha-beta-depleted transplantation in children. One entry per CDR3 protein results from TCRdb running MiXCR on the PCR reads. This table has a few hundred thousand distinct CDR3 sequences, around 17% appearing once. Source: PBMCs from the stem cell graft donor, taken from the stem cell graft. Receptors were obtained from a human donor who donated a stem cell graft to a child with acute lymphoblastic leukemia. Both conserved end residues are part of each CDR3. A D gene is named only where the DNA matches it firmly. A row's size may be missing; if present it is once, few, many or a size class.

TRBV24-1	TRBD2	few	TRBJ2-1	TGTGCCACCAGTGTCACTAGCGGTCCTAATGACAATGAGCAGTTCTTC	CATSVTSGPNDNEQFF
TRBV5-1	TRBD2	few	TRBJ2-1	TGCGCCAGCAGCTGGGAGGGGAGCGATGAGCAGTTCTTC	CASSWEGSDEQFF
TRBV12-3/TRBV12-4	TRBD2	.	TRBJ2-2	TGTGCCAGCAGTTCCCGGGGACTAGCGGGAGTTACCGACGGGGAGCTGTTTTTT	CASSSRGLAGVTDGELFF
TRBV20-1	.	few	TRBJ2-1	TGCAGTGCTAATGCCCGGCCAAAAATATCCTACAATGAGCAGTTCTTC	CSANARPKISYNEQFF
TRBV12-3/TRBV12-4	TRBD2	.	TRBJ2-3	TGTGCCAGCAGTCCCGGGACTAGCGGACTTGTAAGCACAGATACGCAGTATTTT	CASSPGTSGLVSTDTQYF
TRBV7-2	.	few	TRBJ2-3	TGTGCCAGCAGCTTAACGCGGGAAACTAGGGGAGATACGCAGTATTTT	CASSLTRETRGDTQYF
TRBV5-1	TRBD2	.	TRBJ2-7	TGCGCCAGCACCCCCGGACTAGCGGGAGAAAATTACTACGAGCAGTACTTC	CASTPGLAGENYYEQYF
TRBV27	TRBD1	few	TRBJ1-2	TGTGCCAGCAGCCCTTATACAGGGGGCATCGACTATGGCTACACCTTC	CASSPYTGGIDYGYTF
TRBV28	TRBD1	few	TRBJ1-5	TGTGGCTCGGGGACAGGGAGTCAGCCCCAGCATTTT	CGSGTGSQPQHF
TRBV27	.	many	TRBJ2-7	TGTGCCAGCAGTTCCGGGACATCCTACGAGCAGTACTTC	CASSSGTSYEQYF
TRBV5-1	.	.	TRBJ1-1	TGCGCCAGCAGCTTGGCGGGACAAACGGACACTGAAGCTTTCTTT	CASSLAGQTDTEAFF
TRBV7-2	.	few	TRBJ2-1	TGTGCCAGCAGCTCCCCGGGGGACAGTTTAAGTTGGCAGTTCTTC	CASSSPGDSLSWQFF
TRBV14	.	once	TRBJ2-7	TGTGCCAGCAGCCAATCTTTAACGAGTAGCGAGTACGAGCAGTACTTC	CASSQSLTSSEYEQYF
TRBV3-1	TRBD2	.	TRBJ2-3	TGTGCCAGCAGGGGGGGGACTAGCGGGAGACTCCGCTACACAGATACGCAGTATTTT	CASRGGTSGRLRYTDTQYF
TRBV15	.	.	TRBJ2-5	TGTGCCACCAGCGGAATTGGGGAGACCCAGTACTTC	CATSGIGETQYF
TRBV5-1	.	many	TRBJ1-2	TGCGCCAGCAGCTTGGCCGCTAACTATGGCTACACCTTC	CASSLAANYGYTF
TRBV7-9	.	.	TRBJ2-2	TGTGCCAGCAGCACTGACACGAACACCGGGGAGCTGTTTTTT	CASSTDTNTGELFF
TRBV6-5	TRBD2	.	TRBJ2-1	TGTGCCAGCAGTACTACTAGCGGGAGGCGCAATGAGCAGTTCTTC	CASSTTSGRRNEQFF
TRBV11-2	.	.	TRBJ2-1	TGTGCCAGCAGCTTAGAGGACCGCAGGGTGGGTCGAAAGAATGAGCAGTTCTTC	CASSLEDRRVGRKNEQFF
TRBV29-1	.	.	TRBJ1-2	TGCAGCGTTGACAAGGCGAATAACCATGGCTACACCTTC	CSVDKANNHGYTF
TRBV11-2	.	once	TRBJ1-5	TGTGCCAGCAGCCCCGGCCTCGGGGGCAGTCAGCCCCAGCATTTT	CASSPGLGGSQPQHF
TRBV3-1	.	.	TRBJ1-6	TGTGCCAGCAGCCGCCCCGGGCTGCCAGGGTCACCCCTCCACTTT	CASSRPGLPGSPLHF
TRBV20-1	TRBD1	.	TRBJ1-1	TGCTGTGCCCGGGGCTCGGGACAGGGGGCGACCCTCCTCGAAGCTTTCTTT	CCARGSGQGATLLEAFF
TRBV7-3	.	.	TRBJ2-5	TGTGCCAGCAGCTTGTACGGTCAAGAGACCCAGTACTTC	CASSLYGQETQYF
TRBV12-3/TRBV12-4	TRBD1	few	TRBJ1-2	TGTGCCAGCAGTTTTTCGGGACAGGGGGCGCGATTGGCTGGCTACACCTTC	CASSFSGQGARLAGYTF
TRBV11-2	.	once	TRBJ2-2	TGTGCCAGCAGCGGAAACATCGGGGAGCTGTTTTTT	CASSGNIGELFF
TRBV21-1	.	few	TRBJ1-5	TGTGCCAGTGACCGGGACAGAGAAAATCAGCCCCAGCATTTT	CASDRDRENQPQHF
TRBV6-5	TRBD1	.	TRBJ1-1	TGTGCCAGCAGTTACGGGGACAGGGGGGACACTGAAGCTTTCTTT	CASSYGDRGDTEAFF
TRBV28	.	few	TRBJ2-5	TGTGCCAGCAGTTTATTTAGATTGGATGGGGAGACCCAGTACTTC	CASSLFRLDGETQYF